This T cell receptor (beta chain) was documented in a study of T cell repertoires in cytomegalovirus infection (dated by TCRdb to between 2018 and 2021). For the study in its entirety: Recently identified HLA-C-restricted CMV epitopes, whose presentation resists viral immunomodulation, were targeted by peptide stimulations together with well-studied HLA-B-restricted epitopes. Because public TCR beta signatures pointed to carriage of CMV infection together with the matching HLA type, the HLA type of each donor mattered for the analysis. What the work shows at the level of the full study, not this receptor alone: The ex vivo response was dominated by HLA-C-restricted CMV-specific TCR beta clonotypes, which also provided the single most frequent clonotype in two of eight donors. In both this cohort and an independent cohort of a few hundred donors, the cumulative frequency of public TCR beta family members distinguished carriers of CMV infection plus the relevant HLA type.

Counted from cysteine to phenylalanine, this CDR3 has 16 amino acids. The retained sequence is limited to the CDR3, 48 bases, with the frame set at the first base. Sequences SEHNR (CDR1) and FQNEAQ (CDR2) are obtained from the germline V gene (reference sequence). The V end gives up 5 bases and the J end 5 bases, leaving 9 bases in the junction not matched to a gene. These reads were obtained on an Illumina HiSeq 1500. TCRdb ran its own pipeline on the public reads, namely fastp trimming at Q25 and MiXCR clone calling, and kept in-frame beta chains. Under each unique CDR3 protein, matching rows form one entry showing the most common genes and DNA. The sample has roughly 500,000 distinct CDR3 sequences on record, around 35% of them singletons. The ten largest clones add up to roughly a sixth of the sample. Read against the paper, the sample's treatment or condition label means: in vitro stimulation with specific CMV peptide epitopes to enrich CMV-specific T cells.

Details on this clonotype: Its antigen is not yet known. It has no much larger one-base neighbor in the sample; base qualities were not kept.

The rearranged segments are TRBV7-9 and TRBJ2-1; 10 bases in between match TRBD2. The TCR sequence derives from a human donor in good health (CMV status not recorded). Some clones in this sample may be carry-over from other donors' samples. Material: cultured PBMCs, obtained from culture after CMV antigen stimulation. The nucleotides read TGTGCCAGCAGCCCCCTAGCGGGAGTAGTCCACAATGAGCAGTTCTTC. This gives the protein CASSPLAGVVHNEQFF.